These 20 T cell receptor beta chains share one sample of origin, sequenced in a study of cytomegalovirus exposure and HLA in healthy donors. TCRdb's copy holds only in-frame clones and misses some; the assay was immunoSEQ multiplex PCR. The sample lists 65,000 or so clones; about 91% were seen once. Material for sequencing was PBMCs. The receptors here all came from a young woman in good health and CMV-seronegative.

V usage is TRBV28 and J usage is TRBJ2-7; no clear D. The germline CDR1 and CDR2 sequences are MDHEN and SYDVKM. Trimming stripped 4 bases from V and 5 bases from J, with 21 bases between. This CDR3 has 16 residues. The CDR3 protein is CASSSRSGPLGNEQYF. The DNA of the CDR3 is TGTGCCAGCAGTTCCCGATCGGGTCCCCTAGGTAACGAGCAGTACTTC. Variable domain in full (rest from reference TRBV28 and TRBJ2-7): DVKVTQSSRYLVKRTGEKVFLECVQDMDHENMFWYRQDPGLGLRLIYFSYDVKMKEKGDIPEGYSVSREKKERFSLILESASTNQTSMYLCASSSRSGPLGNEQYFGPGTRLTVT.

The chain uses TRBV18 and TRBJ1-6; no clear D. The V end was cut by 4 bases, the J end by 7 bases, with 11 bases between. Per the germline V gene, CDR1 is KGHSH and CDR2 is LQKENI. This CDR3 contains 14 residues. The CDR3 DNA follows: TGTGCCAGCTCACACAATACAGCAAATTCACCCCTCCACTTT. Protein product: CASSHNTANSPLHF.

The chain recombines TRBV5-1 with TRBJ2-7; D is undetermined. Germline CDR1 reads SGHRS; CDR2 reads YFSETQ. Trimming stripped 2 bases from V and 6 bases from J, with 18 bases between. This CDR3 contains 15 residues. CDR3 sequence reads: CASSLSTPSTSEQYF. For the CDR3, the DNA is TGCGCCAGCAGCTTAAGTACACCTTCAACATCCGAGCAGTACTTC.

This clone has more than one count but fewer than ten. The J gene is TRBJ1-1, the V gene TRBV5-4; D ambiguous. The CDR3 runs 15 residues. Germline lookup yields CDR1 SGHNT and CDR2 YYREEE (reference sequence). Trimming took off 2 bases at V and 5 bases at J, with 16 bases between the two ends. The CDR3 DNA sequence: TGTGCCAGCAGCTTCCCGAGGGATCGTGTAACTGAAGCTTTCTTT. Translating gives CASSFPRDRVTEAFF.

This chain uses TRBV5-1 with TRBJ2-1; 10 bases line up with TRBD2. The CDR3 covers 17 residues. The V segment lost 4 bases and the J segment 7 bases; nucleotides outside the gene matches: 14. Germline CDR1 and CDR2: SGHRS and YFSETQ. As DNA, the CDR3 is TGCGCCAGCAGCCATGGGGAGCGGGAGGGCCGTGTGAATGAGCAGTTCTTC. Translating it yields CASSHGEREGRVNEQFF.

This sequence joins TRBV28 and TRBJ1-2; 8 nucleotides align to TRBD1. This CDR3 is 13 amino acids long. J was trimmed by 8 bases and V by 5 bases; bases with no gene match: 7. Germline loops: CDR1 MDHEN, CDR2 SYDVKM. The CDR3 DNA reads TGTGCCAGCAGTACAGGGGGTTTTGGGGGCTACACCTTC. This codes for CASSTGGFGGYTF.

The chain has TRBV6-5 and TRBJ1-2; the match to TRBD1 covers 7 bases. V lost 5 bases, J lost 8 bases, and 5 bases stayed unmatched. Germline V gene data show CDR1 as MNHEY and CDR2 as SVGAGI. The CDR3 is made up of 12 amino acids. This chain's CDR3 is CASSARGRGYTF. CDR3 nucleotide sequence: TGTGCCAGCAGTGCGAGGGGGCGAGGCTACACCTTC.

In its sample, this clone was seen once. The chain employs TRBV4-2 and TRBJ2-1, with D tentatively TRBD1 (6 bases). Trimming took off 8 bases at V and 6 bases at J, with 17 bases between the two ends. Germline CDR1 reads LGHNA; CDR2 reads YNFKEQ. The CDR3 is 14 residues long. The CDR3 DNA sequence: TGTGCCAGCTCCCAGAGGGACACTTCCAATGAGCAGTTCTTC. Residues: CASSQRDTSNEQFF.

CDR3 in DNA: TGTGCCAGCAGTTCCCCCAAGAGAGGCTCCTACAATGAGCAGTTCTTC. Residues: CASSSPKRGSYNEQFF. The rearrangement uses TRBV27 and TRBJ2-1; no reliable D call. The germline V gene encodes CDR1 MNHEY and CDR2 SMNVEV (reference sequence). V was shortened by 4 bases and J by 0 bases, with 13 bases between the two germline ends. The CDR3 has 16 amino acids.

The chain joins TRBV2 to TRBJ1-1, with D perhaps TRBD1 (6 bases). The germline V gene has CDR1 SNHLY and CDR2 FYNNEI. CDR3 length equals 13 residues. Trimming removed 6 bases from V and 5 bases from J, with 13 bases in between. Here the CDR3 reads CASRRGMETEAFF. The CDR3 DNA is TGTGCCAGCAGAAGGGGGATGGAGACTGAAGCTTTCTTT.

The rearrangement uses TRBV10-1 and TRBJ2-7; the match to TRBD1 covers 9 bases. The germline CDR1 and CDR2 sequences are WNHNN and SYGVQD (reference sequence). The CDR3 consists of 15 residues. V lost 6 bases, J lost 5 bases, and 11 bases stayed unmatched. The CDR3 sequence is CASSPPGTGMDEQYF. The CDR3 DNA follows: TGCGCCAGCAGCCCCCCCGGGACAGGGATGGACGAGCAGTACTTC.

The gene calls are TRBV4-1 and TRBJ2-3; perhaps TRBD2 as D (6 bases). CDR3 length: 15 amino acids. The V end lost 4 bases, the J end lost 2 bases, and 13 bases lay between the germline ends. Germline-derived CDR1 and CDR2 are MGHRA and YSYEKL. CDR3 bases: TGCGCCAGCAGCCGGGAACCGGGGGACACAGATACGCAGTATTTT. Translated, it gives CASSREPGDTDTQYF.

V is TRBV11-2 and J is TRBJ2-7, with unresolved D. Germline CDR1 is SGHAT and CDR2 is FQNNGV. V was trimmed by 5 bases and J by 2 bases, leaving 13 bases between them. CDR3 size: 14 residues. The CDR3 loop is CASSPDLGPYEQYF. The DNA of the CDR3 is TGTGCCAGCAGCCCCGACCTGGGCCCCTACGAGCAGTACTTC.

The J gene is TRBJ2-3, the V gene TRBV11-2; D remains ambiguous. Trimming shortened V by 6 bases and J by 3 bases, and 16 bases separated the two germline ends. The CDR3 is made up of 15 amino acids. Germline values: CDR1 SGHAT, CDR2 FQNNGV. The CDR3: CASSPPVSKTDTQYF. The CDR3 coding sequence is TGTGCCAGCAGTCCCCCCGTGTCTAAAACAGATACGCAGTATTTT.

The J gene is TRBJ2-7, the V gene TRBV7-9, with TRBD2 identical over 10 bases. The CDR3 totals 16 residues. With V trimmed by 1 base and J by 3 bases, 6 bases remained unmatched. Per the germline V gene, CDR1 is SEHNR and CDR2 is FQNEAQ (reference sequence). The CDR3 nucleotides are TGTGCCAGCAGCTTAGGTACTAGCGGGGCCATCTACGAGCAGTACTTC. This codes for CASSLGTSGAIYEQYF. Supplemented by reference TRBV7-9 and TRBJ2-7, the full variable domain reads DTGVSQNPRHKITKRGQNVTFRCDPISEHNRLYWYRQTLGQGPEFLTYFQNEAQLEKSRLLSDRFSAERPKGSFSTLEIQRTEQGDSAMYLCASSLGTSGAIYEQYFGPGTRLTVT.

As regards this clone: Other DNA sequences in this sample translate to the same CDR3. The chain recombines TRBV29-1 with TRBJ1-1; D remains unclear. Germline V CDR1 and CDR2: SQVTM, ANQGSEA. Trimming removed 1 base at V and 3 bases at J, with 9 bases between. The CDR3 length is 13 residues. The CDR3 bases are TGCAGCGTTGAAGGAGGGTTGGACACTGAAGCTTTCTTT. Amino acids: CSVEGGLDTEAFF. Looking up the rest from reference TRBV29-1 and TRBJ1-1 gives the full variable domain: SAVISQKPSRDICQRGTSLTIQCQVDSQVTMMFWYRQQPGQSLTLIATANQGSEATYESGFVIDKFPISRPNLTFSTLTVSNMSPEDSSIYLCSVEGGLDTEAFFGQGTRLTVV.

The chain uses TRBV2 and TRBJ2-7; maybe TRBD2 (6 bases). The V end was cut by 6 bases, the J end by 0 bases, with 18 bases between. The CDR3 is 16 amino acids. Germline assignment: CDR1 SNHLY and CDR2 FYNNEI. CDR3 loop: CASSSGALGSSYEQYF. The CDR3 region has the DNA TGTGCCAGCAGCTCGGGAGCTCTGGGGAGCTCCTACGAGCAGTACTTC. Full variable domain (outside the CDR3, taken from reference TRBV2 and TRBJ2-7): EPEVTQTPSHQVTQMGQEVILRCVPISNHLYFYWYRQILGQKVEFLVSFYNNEISEKSEIFDDQFSVERPDGSNFTLKIRSTKLEDSAMYFCASSSGALGSSYEQYFGPGTRLTVT.

This chain connects TRBV11-2 to TRBJ2-1; 8 bases agree with TRBD2. CDR3 length: 17 amino acids. The V and J ends lost 4 bases and 6 bases, in that order; junction bases with no gene match: 14. Germline CDR1 reads SGHAT; CDR2 reads FQNNGV. CDR3 sequence: CASSWGTGGLPSNEQFF. The CDR3 DNA reads as TGTGCCAGCAGCTGGGGGACGGGGGGGCTTCCGAGCAATGAGCAGTTCTTC.

The V and J genes are TRBV6-5 and TRBJ1-5; TRBD1 matches at 10 bases. Trimming cost V 5 bases and J 4 bases; bases outside gene matches: 5. The CDR3 consists of 15 residues. CDR1 is MNHEY, CDR2 SVGAGI, per germline. The CDR3 nucleotides are TGTGCCAGCAGTCGGGACAGGGGAGGAAATCAGCCCCAGCATTTT. Translated: CASSRDRGGNQPQHF.

This clone showed up just once. The rearrangement uses TRBV7-2 and TRBJ2-1; D might be TRBD1 (6 bases). The CDR3 contains 14 residues. With 4 bases removed from V and 9 bases from J, the gap between germline ends came to 16 bases. The germline V gene encodes CDR1 SGHTA and CDR2 FQGNSA. The CDR3 bases are TGTGCCAGCAGCTCCAGCCCCCAGGGGTTTGAGCAGTTCTTC. Its protein is CASSSSPQGFEQFF.